This T cell receptor beta chain was identified during a study of response to subunit inactivated influenza vaccine. Germline CDR1 and CDR2: LGHNA and YNFKEQ. V shed 3 bases and J shed 4 bases, with 16 bases lying between them. The CDR3 is 17 residues long. From the RT-PCR reads, TCRdb called clonotypes with MiXCR, one entry per CDR3 protein. The sample lists 700,000 to 900,000 distinct CDR3 sequences, less than 25% occurring once. The chain joins TRBV4-2 to TRBJ1-6, with D tentatively TRBD1 (5 bases). This sequence originates from a man aged 45-65 years who received an inactivated influenza vaccine. Sequenced material: PBMCs from blood, taken 5 days after vaccination. This CDR3 is CASSQRAGTGYNSPLHF. CDR3 sequence (DNA): TGTGCCAGCAGCCAGAGGGCAGGGACGGGTTATAATTCACCCCTCCACTTT.